What follows is one TCR beta chain and its context. V was clipped by 2 bases and J by 7 bases, with 23 bases between them. Germline V gives CDR1 SGHTA, CDR2 FQGNSA. This CDR3 spans 17 amino acids. Original data processing: Amplification of reference gene primers provided the estimated nucleated cell counts. The data were produced by immunoSEQ multiplex PCR, yet TCRdb's version contains in-frame clones alone and is incomplete. D and trimming were read from the DNA, whereas the V and J calls and clone size are those reported in that table. This sample has about 200,000 clones, with roughly 85% found just once. These data belong to a study of blood T cell repertoires in COVID-19.

The receptor's source is a woman at least 80 years old with acute or convalescent COVID-19. The sequenced sample consisted of peripheral blood. The V gene is TRBV7-2, the J gene TRBJ1-2; TRBD1 is a possible D gene (5 bases). For the CDR3, the DNA is TGTGCCAGCAGCTTAAGTCTAATAGGGCAGGGCGCTACTGGCTACACCTTC. Translating it yields CASSLSLIGQGATGYTF.